A selection of T cell receptor beta chains follows, all from one sample in a study of cytotoxic CD8 clonotypes in ibrutinib-treated CLL. Clones were read by immunoSEQ multiplex PCR, and TCRdb kept only the in-frame ones, dropping some. The sample holds more than 60,000 clones; over 80% are singletons and the top ten take less than 40%. Sequencing was performed on PBMCs, taken after 24 months of ibrutinib treatment. The receptor set was obtained from a human donor with chronic lymphocytic leukemia. Both conserved end residues are part of each CDR3. A D gene is named only where the DNA matches it firmly. A row's size may be missing; if present it is once, few, many or a size class.

V gene	J gene	clone size	D gene	CDR3 DNA	CDR3 protein
TRBV9	TRBJ2-2	NA	NA	TGTGCCAGCAGCGTAGGGTCCATAGGGGAGCTGTTTTTT	CASSVGSIGELFF
TRBV4-2	TRBJ2-7	NA	NA	TGTGCCAGCAGCCAAGAGGCCACGAGCGCGGGTGAGCAGTACTTC	CASSQEATSAGEQYF
TRBV28	TRBJ1-1	NA	NA	TGTGCCAGCACCCTCGCGGACACTGAAGCTTTCTTT	CASTLADTEAFF
TRBV19	TRBJ2-4	NA	NA	TGTGCCAGTAGTATTTGGGGAACGCTAGCCAAAAACATTCAGTACTTC	CASSIWGTLAKNIQYF
TRBV5-1	TRBJ2-7	NA	TRBD2	TGCGCCAGCAGCCTCGGGACTAGAGAACCCTACGAGCAGTACTTC	CASSLGTREPYEQYF
TRBV7-2	TRBJ2-1	NA	TRBD2	TGTGCCAGCAGCTTAGGGGCTAGCGGGAGGTGGCCCTACAATGAGCAGTTCTTC	CASSLGASGRWPYNEQFF
TRBV6-6	TRBJ1-4	NA	TRBD1	TGTGCCAGCAGTCAACAGGGGGCAACTAATGAAAAACTGTTTTTT	CASSQQGATNEKLFF
TRBV7-3	TRBJ2-7	once	TRBD2	TGTGCCAGCAGCTTATGGCCTAGCGGTAACTACGAGCAGTACTTC	CASSLWPSGNYEQYF
TRBV9	TRBJ2-6	NA	NA	TGTGCCAGCAGCGTCGGCGGACCTGGGGCCAACGTCCTGACTTTC	CASSVGGPGANVLTF
TRBV20-1	TRBJ1-5	NA	NA	TGCAGTGCTAGGGAGGGTCAGCCCCAGCATTTT	CSAREGQPQHF
TRBV10-3	TRBJ2-2	NA	NA	TGTGCCATCAGTGAGCCGGATTACACCGGGGAGCTGTTTTTT	CAISEPDYTGELFF
TRBV5-1	TRBJ2-3	NA	TRBD2	TGCGCCAGCAGTGGACTAGACCGCACAGATACGCAGTATTTT	CASSGLDRTDTQYF
TRBV5-1	TRBJ2-3	NA	TRBD2	TGCGCCAGCAGCTTGCAACCCCTAGCGGGCAACACAGATACGCAGTATTTT	CASSLQPLAGNTDTQYF
TRBV28	TRBJ2-5	NA	TRBD2	TGTGCCAGCAGTTCCTCTAGCGGGGGACAAGAGACCCAGTACTTC	CASSSSSGGQETQYF
TRBV10-1	TRBJ2-3	NA	NA	TGCGCCAGCAGTGAATGGCTGGGCGCAGATACGCAGTATTTT	CASSEWLGADTQYF
TRBV10-1	TRBJ2-1	NA	TRBD2	TGCGCCAGCAGTGAAGGGGTAGCGGGAGGCAATGAGCAGTTCTTC	CASSEGVAGGNEQFF
TRBV10-2	TRBJ2-7	once	NA	TGCGCCAGCAGTGAGTCCGGCAGGGACCGCTCCTACGAGCAGTACTTC	CASSESGRDRSYEQYF
TRBV18	TRBJ1-1	NA	NA	TGTGCCAGCTCCAGGGTGGGCAACACTGAAGCTTTCTTT	CASSRVGNTEAFF
TRBV25-1	TRBJ2-7	NA	NA	TGTGCCAGCAGTGAAATAGCGTCAGGGCAGTACTTC	CASSEIASGQYF
TRBV6-5	TRBJ2-3	NA	TRBD2	TGTGCCAGCAGGACTTCGGGACTAGTCTTCGATACGCAGTATTTT	CASRTSGLVFDTQYF
TRBV7-8	TRBJ2-1	NA	TRBD2	TGTGCCAGCAGCTTATTAGCGGGAGGTTTTAATGAGCAGTTCTTC	CASSLLAGGFNEQFF
TRBV7-2	TRBJ1-2	NA	NA	TGTGCCAGCAGCTTAGTTGGCAGGACCGCTAACTATGGCTACACCTTC	CASSLVGRTANYGYTF
TRBV19	TRBJ2-2	NA	NA	TGTGCCAGTAGTAGAGGCGGCGGGGAGCTGTTTTTT	CASSRGGGELFF
TRBV6-5	TRBJ1-2	NA	NA	TGTGCCAGCAGTTACGGGGACGACTACACCTTC	CASSYGDDYTF
TRBV5-1	TRBJ2-6	few	NA	TGCGCCAGCACCTATCAGGGACTGACCTCTGGGGCCAACGTCCTGACTTTC	CASTYQGLTSGANVLTF
TRBV27	TRBJ2-3	NA	TRBD1	TGTGCCAGCAGTCCTGGACAGGCTAACACAGATACGCAGTATTTT	CASSPGQANTDTQYF
TRBV7-2	TRBJ1-4	NA	NA	TGTGCCAGCAGCTTAGCGGGACGCCGTGAAAAACTGTTTTTT	CASSLAGRREKLFF
TRBV5-6	TRBJ2-3	NA	TRBD2	TGTGCCAGCAGCTTTAGCGGGGGCACAGATACGCAGTATTTT	CASSFSGGTDTQYF
TRBV6-1	TRBJ2-1	NA	NA	TGTGCCAGCAACGGGAGAGAAATTTGGGATGAGCAGTTCTTC	CASNGREIWDEQFF
TRBV15	TRBJ2-2	NA	NA	TGTGCCACCAGCAGAGATCCCGTCACCGGGGAGCTGTTTTTT	CATSRDPVTGELFF
TRBV6-4	TRBJ1-3	NA	TRBD1	TGTGCCAGCAGTGACTCCCGAGATTCCGGGACAGGAACGCAGGTAGTGGAAAACACCATATATTTT	CASSDSRDSGTGTQVVENTIYF
TRBV29-1	TRBJ1-4	few	NA	TGCAGCGCACGCCGGGACAATAATGAAAAACTGTTTTTT	CSARRDNNEKLFF
TRBV19	TRBJ2-5	NA	TRBD1	TGTGCCAGTAGCCGGACAGGGACGAAAGAGACCCAGTACTTC	CASSRTGTKETQYF
TRBV27	TRBJ1-5	few	NA	TGTGCCAGCAGTTTATCGGGGGGAATAAGCAATCAGCCCCAGCATTTT	CASSLSGGISNQPQHF
TRBV7-2	TRBJ2-2	NA	NA	TGTGCCAGCAGCAAGACCCCCGGTAACACCGGGGAGCTGTTTTTT	CASSKTPGNTGELFF
TRBV7-2	TRBJ1-2	NA	NA	TGTGCCAGCAGCTTAACAGATAACTATGGCTACACCTTC	CASSLTDNYGYTF
TRBV27	TRBJ2-7	NA	TRBD2	TGTGCCAGCAGTTTGGGGGGTGGGACTAGCGGGAGCTCCTACGAGCAGTACTTC	CASSLGGGTSGSSYEQYF
TRBV5-1	TRBJ1-3	NA	NA	TGCGCCAGCAGCTTGGTTAGCAGGGTGTCTGGAAACACCATATATTTT	CASSLVSRVSGNTIYF
TRBV2	TRBJ1-5	NA	NA	TGTGCCAGCAGTGCAGACAGGAGCAATCAGCCCCAGCATTTT	CASSADRSNQPQHF
TRBV19	TRBJ2-7	NA	TRBD1	TGTGCCAGTAGTATAACGGGACAGGGCCTCTACGAGCAGTACTTC	CASSITGQGLYEQYF
TRBV5-1	TRBJ2-3	NA	TRBD2	TGCGCCAGCAGTCGACTAGCGGGGGACACAGATACGCAGTATTTT	CASSRLAGDTDTQYF
TRBV5-4	TRBJ2-7	NA	TRBD1	TGTGCCAGCAGCTTCCCGGGACAGGGAATCTACGAGCAGTACTTC	CASSFPGQGIYEQYF
TRBV29-1	TRBJ2-3	few	NA	TGCAGCGTGGCAACAGGGTCTAGCACAGATACGCAGTATTTT	CSVATGSSTDTQYF
TRBV30	TRBJ2-2	NA	TRBD2	TGTGCCTGGAGTGTACTGGGGGCTCTAGCGGGAGTTAGCACCGGGGAGCTGTTTTTT	CAWSVLGALAGVSTGELFF
TRBV2	TRBJ1-2	few	NA	TGTGCCAGCACCCAGGACGGGGTCCTCTATGGCTACACCTTC	CASTQDGVLYGYTF
TRBV7-9	TRBJ2-7	NA	NA	TGTGCCAGCAGCCCCCGTGGCAGAGGCTACGAGCAGTACTTC	CASSPRGRGYEQYF
TRBV9	TRBJ2-1	NA	NA	TGTGCCAGCAGCGTAGAAAGTCTATCTGGGTACAATGAGCAGTTCTTC	CASSVESLSGYNEQFF
TRBV7-3	TRBJ1-1	NA	NA	TGTGCCAGCAGCGCGGGAGTAGGGACTGAAGCTTTCTTT	CASSAGVGTEAFF
TRBV6-1	TRBJ1-5	NA	NA	TGTGCCAGCAGTGAAAGTCCTGCGCAGCCCCAGCATTTT	CASSESPAQPQHF
TRBV6-5	TRBJ2-5	NA	NA	TGTGCCAGCAGTCGTCCTCAAGAGACCCAGTACTTC	CASSRPQETQYF
TRBV11-1	TRBJ2-2	NA	NA	TGTGCCAGCAGCTTAGGCAGGATGAACACCGGGGAGCTGTTTTTT	CASSLGRMNTGELFF